This is a list of T cell receptor beta chains from one sample in a study of naive and memory T cell subsets. In TCRdb, the UMI-ligation and nested PCR reads were re-called with MiXCR into one record per CDR3 protein. The table has about 150,000 distinct CDR3 sequences, 22% seen once; the top ten hold about 0.11%. Sequencing was done on a sample of naive CD4+ T cells from blood. Source of these receptors: a human donor in good health. The CDR3 runs from the conserved cysteine through the conserved F or W. The D gene is left open where the match is weak. For some rows the clone size is stated as once, few or many, or as a class when expanded; others skip it.

J gene: TRBJ2-5; D gene: TRBD2; V gene: TRBV7-2; clone size: few; CDR3 protein: CASEGRGRGETQYF; CDR3 DNA: TGTGCCAGCGAAGGCCGCGGGAGAGGAGAGACCCAGTACTTC
J gene: TRBJ2-3; D gene: .; V gene: TRBV28; clone size: few; CDR3 protein: CASSPTGRGADTQYF; CDR3 DNA: TGTGCCAGCAGCCCGACCGGTCGCGGTGCAGATACGCAGTATTTT
J gene: TRBJ2-3; D gene: .; V gene: TRBV20-1; clone size: few; CDR3 protein: CSARAPGGARTDTQYF; CDR3 DNA: TGCAGTGCTAGAGCCCCTGGGGGGGCCCGCACAGATACGCAGTATTTT
J gene: TRBJ2-2; D gene: TRBD2; V gene: TRBV2; clone size: .; CDR3 protein: CASSVAGGNTGELFF; CDR3 DNA: TGTGCCAGCAGTGTTGCGGGAGGGAACACCGGGGAGCTGTTTTTT
J gene: TRBJ2-7; D gene: TRBD2; V gene: TRBV5-4; clone size: .; CDR3 protein: CASSTGLAGGGYEQYF; CDR3 DNA: TGTGCCAGCAGCACGGGACTAGCGGGAGGGGGTTACGAGCAGTACTTC
J gene: TRBJ2-1; D gene: TRBD2; V gene: TRBV29-1; clone size: few; CDR3 protein: CSVLRLAGGTRNEQFF; CDR3 DNA: TGCAGCGTCCTCCGACTAGCGGGAGGGACACGCAATGAGCAGTTCTTC
J gene: TRBJ2-3; D gene: TRBD2; V gene: TRBV7-6; clone size: few; CDR3 protein: CASVTGTSGRVVSTDTQYF; CDR3 DNA: TGTGCCAGCGTGACCGGGACTAGCGGGAGAGTTGTCAGCACAGATACGCAGTATTTT
J gene: TRBJ2-3; D gene: TRBD1; V gene: TRBV6-2/TRBV6-3; clone size: few; CDR3 protein: CASRSLTGKTDTQYF; CDR3 DNA: TGTGCCAGCAGGTCGTTGACAGGGAAGACAGATACGCAGTATTTT
J gene: TRBJ2-5; D gene: TRBD2; V gene: TRBV27; clone size: many; CDR3 protein: CASRRLGTSGSVETQYF; CDR3 DNA: TGTGCCAGCAGGCGTCTGGGGACTAGCGGGAGTGTGGAGACCCAGTACTTC
J gene: TRBJ2-7; D gene: .; V gene: TRBV7-9; clone size: many; CDR3 protein: CASSPTTGSYEQYF; CDR3 DNA: TGTGCCAGCAGCCCAACGACTGGTTCCTACGAGCAGTACTTC
J gene: TRBJ1-4; D gene: .; V gene: TRBV20-1; clone size: .; CDR3 protein: CSARNPKGLFF; CDR3 DNA: TGCAGTGCTAGGAATCCGAAAGGACTGTTTTTT
J gene: TRBJ2-3; D gene: TRBD2; V gene: TRBV2; clone size: .; CDR3 protein: CASKQTSGGTDTQYF; CDR3 DNA: TGTGCCAGCAAACAGACTAGCGGGGGCACAGATACGCAGTATTTT
J gene: TRBJ1-1; D gene: TRBD1; V gene: TRBV6-2/TRBV6-3; clone size: .; CDR3 protein: CASTYRGTVNTEAFF; CDR3 DNA: TGTGCCAGCACCTATCGTGGGACAGTGAACACTGAAGCTTTCTTT
J gene: TRBJ2-5; D gene: .; V gene: TRBV10-2; clone size: many; CDR3 protein: CASSVWKQETQYF; CDR3 DNA: TGCGCCAGCAGTGTATGGAAACAAGAGACCCAGTACTTC
J gene: TRBJ2-7; D gene: .; V gene: TRBV20-1; clone size: many; CDR3 protein: CSANLGTYEQYF; CDR3 DNA: TGCAGTGCTAACTTAGGGACCTACGAGCAGTACTTC
J gene: TRBJ2-3; D gene: .; V gene: TRBV4-1; clone size: .; CDR3 protein: CASSQDGGGSSTDTQYF; CDR3 DNA: TGCGCCAGCAGCCAAGATGGGGGCGGGTCTAGCACAGATACGCAGTATTTT
J gene: TRBJ2-7; D gene: TRBD1; V gene: TRBV6-4; clone size: .; CDR3 protein: CASSDRGGQDNYEQYF; CDR3 DNA: TGTGCCAGCAGTGACAGAGGAGGACAGGACAACTACGAGCAGTACTTC
J gene: TRBJ2-2; D gene: .; V gene: TRBV27; clone size: few; CDR3 protein: CASRIKAGELFF; CDR3 DNA: TGTGCCAGCAGGATTAAGGCCGGGGAGCTGTTTTTT
J gene: TRBJ1-2; D gene: TRBD1; V gene: TRBV6-5; clone size: .; CDR3 protein: CASSSLDRGPQGYTF; CDR3 DNA: TGTGCCAGCAGTTCTCTCGACAGGGGCCCTCAAGGCTACACCTTC
J gene: TRBJ2-7; D gene: .; V gene: TRBV6-2/TRBV6-3; clone size: .; CDR3 protein: CASSYTAYSYEQYF; CDR3 DNA: TGTGCCAGCAGTTACACCGCTTACTCCTACGAGCAGTACTTC
J gene: TRBJ1-6; D gene: .; V gene: TRBV2; clone size: .; CDR3 protein: CASKYPQSAQPLHF; CDR3 DNA: TGTGCCAGCAAGTATCCCCAGTCCGCGCAACCCCTCCACTTT
J gene: TRBJ2-2; D gene: .; V gene: TRBV27; clone size: few; CDR3 protein: CASKPYLNTGELFF; CDR3 DNA: TGTGCCAGCAAACCCTACTTGAACACCGGGGAGCTGTTTTTT
J gene: TRBJ2-1; D gene: TRBD2; V gene: TRBV29-1; clone size: few; CDR3 protein: CSVVVGLAVYNEQFF; CDR3 DNA: TGCAGCGTTGTGGTGGGACTAGCTGTCTACAATGAGCAGTTCTTC
J gene: TRBJ1-2; D gene: TRBD1; V gene: TRBV28; clone size: .; CDR3 protein: CASSPTGTGTYGYTF; CDR3 DNA: TGTGCCAGCAGTCCAACCGGGACAGGGACCTATGGCTACACCTTC
J gene: TRBJ2-7; D gene: TRBD1; V gene: TRBV28; clone size: few; CDR3 protein: CASSLKRTGTGLNEQYF; CDR3 DNA: TGTGCCAGCAGTCTCAAGCGTACCGGGACAGGGTTGAACGAGCAGTACTTC
J gene: TRBJ2-1; D gene: TRBD1; V gene: TRBV7-9; clone size: .; CDR3 protein: CASSLASLRDSYNEQFF; CDR3 DNA: TGTGCCAGCAGCTTAGCGTCTCTTCGGGACAGCTACAATGAGCAGTTCTTC
J gene: TRBJ2-3; D gene: TRBD2; V gene: TRBV6-1; clone size: .; CDR3 protein: CASFIAGGGTDTQYF; CDR3 DNA: TGTGCCAGCTTTATAGCGGGAGGCGGGACAGATACGCAGTATTTT
J gene: TRBJ2-2; D gene: .; V gene: TRBV7-3; clone size: few; CDR3 protein: CASSLNLAGELFF; CDR3 DNA: TGTGCCAGCAGTCTAAACCTAGCCGGGGAGCTGTTTTTT
J gene: TRBJ2-5; D gene: TRBD1; V gene: TRBV5-4; clone size: many; CDR3 protein: CASSLGTGQETQYF; CDR3 DNA: TGTGCCAGCAGCTTGGGGACAGGACAAGAGACCCAGTACTTC